What follows describes a single T cell receptor (beta chain). The data derive from a study of patients and donors after allogeneic stem cell transplantation. The germline V gene encodes CDR1 LGHDT and CDR2 YNNKEL (reference sequence). Deletions cut 2 bases from V and 1 base from J, with 8 bases between. This CDR3 spans 15 amino acids. TCRdb reprocessed the RT-PCR reads via MiXCR and lists one record per CDR3 protein. The table shows approximately 430,000 distinct CDR3 sequences, with more than 15% occurring only once. The chain is built from TRBV3-1 and TRBJ2-2; D not resolved. Material: blood, either unsorted or a sorted T cell fraction (not recorded which). This clonotype was sampled from a human donor who was either an allogeneic HSCT recipient or a stem cell or donor lymphocyte infusion donor (not recorded which). It is not recorded whose cells these are; they may come from a transplant donor. CDR3 nucleotides: TGTGCCAGCAGCCAAAGGTCGGGGAACACCGGGGAGCTGTTTTTT. Amino acid sequence: CASSQRSGNTGELFF. The full variable domain, in which reference TRBV3-1 and TRBJ2-2 provide the parts outside the CDR3, is DTAVSQTPKYLVTQMGNDKSIKCEQNLGHDTMYWYKQDSKKFLKIMFSYNNKELIINETVPNRFSPKSPDKAHLNLHINSLELGDSAVYFCASSQRSGNTGELFFGEGSRLTVL.